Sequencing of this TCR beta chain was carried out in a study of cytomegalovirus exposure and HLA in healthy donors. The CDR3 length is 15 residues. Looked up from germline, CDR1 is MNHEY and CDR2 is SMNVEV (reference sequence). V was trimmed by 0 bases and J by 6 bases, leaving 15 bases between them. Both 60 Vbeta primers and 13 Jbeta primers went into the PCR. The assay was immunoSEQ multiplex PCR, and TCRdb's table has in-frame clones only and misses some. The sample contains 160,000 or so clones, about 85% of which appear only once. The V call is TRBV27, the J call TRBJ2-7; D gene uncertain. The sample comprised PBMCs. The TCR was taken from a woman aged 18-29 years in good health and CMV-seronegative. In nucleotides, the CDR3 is TGTGCCAGCAGTTTATCGGAGCGTTCTACCCTCGAGCAGTACTTC. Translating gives CASSLSERSTLEQYF.